The 28 T cell receptor beta chains below come from one sample, sequenced in a study of cytomegalovirus exposure and HLA in healthy donors. Assay: immunoSEQ multiplex PCR; the TCRdb copy retains only in-frame clones and omits some. The sample records under 100,000 clones, less than 90% being singletons. The material sequenced was PBMCs. All receptors come from a young woman in good health and CMV-seropositive.

The gene calls are TRBV25-1 and TRBJ2-5, with 12 bases lining up with TRBD1. The length of the CDR3 is 16 residues. Germline V gene data show CDR1 as MGHDK and CDR2 as SYGVNS. J was trimmed by 5 bases and V by 4 bases; bases with no gene match: 8. The CDR3 loop is CASSVGTGGPGETQYF. In nucleotides, the CDR3 is TGTGCCAGCAGTGTGGGGACAGGGGGCCCTGGGGAGACCCAGTACTTC.

The gene calls are TRBV28 and TRBJ2-7, with D possibly TRBD1 on 5 matching bases. The CDR3 length is 13 residues. CDR1 and CDR2 from the germline V gene are MDHEN and SYDVKM. The V gene lost 2 bases and the J gene lost 3 bases, with 8 bases spanning the gap. CDR3 nucleotides: TGTGCCAGCAGTTTACACAGGTACTACGAGCAGTACTTC. It codes for CASSLHRYYEQYF.

This sequence joins TRBV7-2 and TRBJ2-7; tentative D call: TRBD2 (6 bases). The CDR3 runs 16 residues. CDR1 and CDR2 from the germline V gene are SGHTA and FQGNSA. V lost 2 bases and J 0 bases, leaving 14 bases between the germline ends. The DNA for the CDR3 is TGTGCCAGCAGCTTAAGGGCGGGACGTGACTCCTACGAGCAGTACTTC. As protein: CASSLRAGRDSYEQYF.

The chain has TRBV7-9 and TRBJ1-3; 10 bases fit TRBD1. The CDR3 is 14 residues long. The J segment lost 8 bases and the V segment lost 4 bases, leaving 5 bases of the junction unmatched. From germline, CDR1 is SEHNR and CDR2 FQNEAQ (reference sequence). CDR3 residues: CASSSFGQGDTIYF. The CDR3 nucleotides read TGTGCCAGCAGCTCCTTTGGACAGGGGGACACCATATATTTT.

Only one count was recorded for this clone. The rearrangement links TRBV29-1 to TRBJ1-2; D might be TRBD1 (6 bases). Trimming cost V 4 bases and J 7 bases, with 16 bases left between them. Germline CDR1 reads SQVTM; CDR2 reads ANQGSEA. CDR3 length equals 13 residues. The CDR3 bases are TGCAGCGTTGCCCTTCGACAGGAAACTGGCTACACCTTC. This encodes CSVALRQETGYTF.

This chain uses TRBV6-5 with TRBJ2-2; 7 bases agree with TRBD1. Germline V gene sequence: CDR1 MNHEY, CDR2 SVGAGI. The CDR3 is 14 amino acids. Unmatched junction bases numbered 4, after V lost 6 bases and J lost 3 bases. CDR3 residues: CASRKDRDTGELFF. The CDR3 DNA reads as TGTGCCAGCAGGAAAGACAGGGACACCGGGGAGCTGTTTTTT.

The CDR3 nucleotides are TGCGCCAGCACCCAAACAGGGTGGTCGGATGAAGCTTTCTTT. Translation: CASTQTGWSDEAFF. The V and J genes are TRBV5-1 and TRBJ1-1; TRBD1 is a possible D gene (6 bases). Germline lookup yields CDR1 SGHRS and CDR2 YFSETQ. The V end was cut by 6 bases, the J end by 7 bases, with 19 bases between. CDR3 length: 14 amino acids.

The chain joins TRBV28 to TRBJ2-7, with 12 bases aligning to TRBD1. CDR3 length: 15 amino acids. The germline CDR1 and CDR2 sequences are MDHEN and SYDVKM. Trimming removed 5 bases from V and 5 bases from J; junction bases left unmatched: 7. CDR3 nucleotide sequence: TGTGCCAGCAGTGGGACAGGGGGCCCCCCCCACGAGCAGTACTTC. Amino acid sequence: CASSGTGGPPHEQYF. The full variable domain, completed using reference TRBV28 and TRBJ2-7, is DVKVTQSSRYLVKRTGEKVFLECVQDMDHENMFWYRQDPGLGLRLIYFSYDVKMKEKGDIPEGYSVSREKKERFSLILESASTNQTSMYLCASSGTGGPPHEQYFGPGTRLTVT.

The chain employs TRBV28 and TRBJ2-7; 10 nucleotides line up with TRBD1. Germline V gene lookup returns CDR1 MDHEN and CDR2 SYDVKM. The ends lost 3 bases at V and 1 base at J; junction bases unmatched: 6. The CDR3 contains 16 residues. The CDR3, as DNA: TGTGCCAGCAGTTTCCTGGACAGGGGGATTTCCTACGAGCAGTACTTC. Amino acid sequence: CASSFLDRGISYEQYF.

This clone was seen more than once but under ten times. The J gene is TRBJ1-2, the V gene TRBV9; D is unresolved. There are 14 residues in the CDR3. Germline CDR1 is SGDLS and CDR2 is YYNGEE. The ends were cut back, 0 bases at V and 1 base at J, with 7 bases in the middle. The CDR3 here is CASSVGQINYGYTF. The CDR3 DNA sequence: TGTGCCAGCAGCGTAGGGCAGATTAACTATGGCTACACCTTC.

This chain links TRBV4-2 with TRBJ2-7; 7 bases align to TRBD1. With 4 bases clipped from V and 0 bases from J, the junction kept 12 bases outside the gene matches. The CDR3 is 17 residues long. Germline values: CDR1 LGHNA, CDR2 YNFKEQ. CDR3 DNA sequence: TGTGCCAGCAGCCCCTCTACAGGGGCGACCCACTCCTACGAGCAGTACTTC. This codes for CASSPSTGATHSYEQYF.

Worth noting for this clone: Distinct nucleotide sequences in the sample also encode this CDR3. The CDR3 sequence: CASSVSRGRETQYF. CDR3 nucleotides: TGTGCCAGCAGCGTTTCCAGGGGACGAGAGACCCAGTACTTC. The chain links TRBV9 to TRBJ2-5; D perhaps matches TRBD1 (6 bases). Trimming left V 2 bases short and J 4 bases short, with 12 bases between. CDR1 and CDR2 (germline): SGDLS, YYNGEE. CDR3 length: 14 residues.

V and J are TRBV11-3 and TRBJ1-6; tentative D call: TRBD1 (6 bases). The CDR3 consists of 14 residues. CDR1 is SGHNT and CDR2 is YENEEA in the germline V gene. Trimming took 1 base from V and 7 from J, leaving 8 bases between them. The CDR3 is CASSLAGGNSPLHF. The DNA of the CDR3 is TGTGCCAGCAGCTTAGCGGGGGGCAATTCACCCCTCCACTTT.

This clone came up a few times. The chain couples TRBV14 to TRBJ1-1; D is undetermined. The CDR3 extends over 12 amino acids. Germline V gene sequence: CDR1 SGHDN, CDR2 FVKESK. The germline V and J ends were trimmed by 4 bases and 0 bases, with 3 bases remaining between them. CDR3 DNA sequence: TGTGCCAGCAGCCCCGTGAACACTGAAGCTTTCTTT. It encodes CASSPVNTEAFF.

The chain recombines TRBV7-9 with TRBJ1-5; a weak D match, TRBD1 (5 bases). Trimming took 3 bases from V and 7 from J, leaving 10 bases between them. Germline CDR1 is SEHNR and CDR2 is FQNEAQ (reference sequence). The CDR3 runs 13 residues. CDR3: CASSFSQEQPQHF. The CDR3 bases are TGTGCCAGCAGCTTTTCACAGGAGCAGCCCCAGCATTTT.

This rearrangement joins TRBV7-2 to TRBJ2-7; 9 nucleotides match TRBD2. The CDR3 covers 16 residues. Trimming at V came to 5 bases and at J to 4 bases, leaving 12 bases not matched to a gene. From germline, CDR1 is SGHTA and CDR2 FQGNSA. The CDR3 sequence is CASSGDTSSGMYEQYF. For the CDR3, the DNA is TGTGCCAGCAGCGGGGACACTTCTAGCGGGATGTACGAGCAGTACTTC.

This chain connects TRBV4-1 to TRBJ1-4; D is possibly TRBD1 (5 bases). From germline, CDR1 is MGHRA and CDR2 YSYEKL. The CDR3 contains 16 residues. V was pared by 0 bases and J by 4 bases, with 12 bases between. CDR3 protein: CASSQDWQGGNEKLFF. DNA for the CDR3: TGCGCCAGCAGCCAAGATTGGCAGGGAGGTAATGAAAAACTGTTTTTT.

CDR3 sequence (DNA): TGTGCCAGCAGTTGGACAGGGGCCTACGAGCAGTACTTC. Its translation is CASSWTGAYEQYF. J is TRBJ2-7 and V is TRBV27, with TRBD1 matching 9 bases. Germline loops: CDR1 MNHEY, CDR2 SMNVEV (reference sequence). CDR3 length: 13 amino acids. Trimming cost V 4 bases and J 2 bases; bases outside gene matches: 0.

This clone appeared a few times. The chain recombines TRBV20-1 with TRBJ2-7; TRBD1 aligns across 8 bases. V lost 4 bases to trimming and J lost 12 bases; unmatched junction nucleotides: 2. The CDR3 is 9 amino acids. The germline CDR1 and CDR2 sequences are DFQATT and SNEGSKA (reference sequence). CDR3 loop: CSATGGTYF. As DNA, the CDR3 is TGCAGTGCTACAGGGGGCACGTACTTC.

The rearrangement uses TRBV11-3 and TRBJ2-2; 7 nucleotides agree with TRBD1. This CDR3 is built from 13 residues. Germline V CDR1 and CDR2: SGHNT, YENEEA. Trimming at V came to 5 bases and at J to 8 bases, leaving 5 bases not matched to a gene. The CDR3 here is CASSLTGLGELFF. The CDR3 nucleotides are TGTGCCAGCAGCCTGACAGGGCTAGGGGAGCTGTTTTTT.

The chain has TRBV5-6 and TRBJ2-3; possible D gene TRBD1, 5 bases. CDR3 length: 13 residues. From germline, CDR1 is SGHDT and CDR2 YYEEEE. Trimming stripped 3 bases from V and 5 bases from J, with 10 bases between. CDR3: CASSSIDRDTQYF. Written as DNA, the CDR3 is TGTGCCAGCAGCTCCATCGACAGAGATACGCAGTATTTT.

The genes are TRBV6-4 and TRBJ1-1; maybe TRBD1 (5 bases). Trimming removed 3 bases at V and 3 bases at J, with 11 bases between. There are 14 residues in the CDR3. The germline gives CDR1 MRHNA, CDR2 SNTAGT. The CDR3 DNA follows: TGTGCCAGCAGTGAATCGGACATCGACACTGAAGCTTTCTTT. Residues: CASSESDIDTEAFF.

The V call is TRBV29-1, the J call TRBJ2-5; D is unclear. V lost 3 bases to trimming and J lost 5 bases, with 19 bases between them. The CDR3 spans 15 residues. Per germline, CDR1 SQVTM and CDR2 ANQGSEA. CDR3 in DNA: TGCAGCGTTGAGCCTCCGGGTCCCAGAGAGGAGACCCAGTACTTC. Translated, it gives CSVEPPGPREETQYF. The full variable domain, its missing parts supplied by reference TRBV29-1 and TRBJ2-5, is SAVISQKPSRDICQRGTSLTIQCQVDSQVTMMFWYRQQPGQSLTLIATANQGSEATYESGFVIDKFPISRPNLTFSTLTVSNMSPEDSSIYLCSVEPPGPREETQYFGPGTRLLVL.

The J gene is TRBJ1-1, the V gene TRBV6-1, with D uncertain. There are 13 residues in the CDR3. The germline V and J ends were trimmed by 8 bases and 1 base, with 11 bases remaining between them. Germline V gives CDR1 MNHNS, CDR2 SASEGT. In DNA form, the CDR3 reads TGTGCCAGCCACAGTCCTTCGAACACTGAAGCTTTCTTT. Residues: CASHSPSNTEAFF.

CDR3 nucleotide sequence: TGTGCCAGCAGCCAAGTCTGGGACAGGGGTAATGTTGAAAAACTGTTTTTT. Translation gives CASSQVWDRGNVEKLFF. V gene TRBV7-9 combines with J gene TRBJ1-4, with 10 bases lining up with TRBD1. Germline V lookup: CDR1 SEHNR, CDR2 FQNEAQ (reference sequence). The V and J ends lost 5 bases and 7 bases, in that order; junction bases with no gene match: 13. The CDR3 sequence is 17 residues long.

The chain is built from TRBV10-3 and TRBJ1-2; the match to TRBD1 covers 9 bases. The germline V gene encodes CDR1 ENHRY and CDR2 SYGVKD. The length of the CDR3 is 12 residues. V lost 10 bases to trimming and J lost 6 bases; unmatched junction nucleotides: 6. DNA for the CDR3: TGTGCCACCAGAACAGGGGGCGATGGCTACACCTTC. Translation: CATRTGGDGYTF.

V usage is TRBV19 and J usage is TRBJ2-1; the match to TRBD2 covers 12 bases. Germline V CDR1 and CDR2: LNHDA, SQIVND (reference sequence). CDR3 length: 17 residues. V shed 8 bases, J shed 6 bases, and the junction held 14 bases outside the gene matches. The CDR3 bases are TGTGCCAGTGCTGGGTCTAGCGGGGGGGCGACGGGCAATGAGCAGTTCTTC. Translation: CASAGSSGGATGNEQFF.

This CDR3 is CASSYSSSVQPQHF. CDR3 DNA: TGTGCCAGCAGTTACTCAAGTTCAGTGCAGCCCCAGCATTTT. J is TRBJ1-5 and V is TRBV6-5; D is uncertain. The CDR3 consists of 14 residues. Germline V gene lookup returns CDR1 MNHEY and CDR2 SVGAGI. V lost 0 bases and J lost 7, with 10 bases in between.